This TCR beta chain was sequenced for a study of T cells in Graves' hyperthyroidism and ophthalmopathy. Overall study results and limits: Most thyroid clonotypes expanded above 0.001 appeared in blood too. Model output signaled ophthalmopathy a median approximately 6.2 months ahead of onset. Patients with ophthalmopathy were separated from those with stable hyperthyroidism by a 13 V-J model.

From roughly 9.2 ml of fresh peripheral blood, PBMCs were isolated. This clonotype has a count of ten or more. Its antigen is currently unknown. TCR beta CDR3 sequences were amplified from RNA transcripts. HTBI primers were employed in a first-round RT-PCR of the TCR CDR3. TCRdb used MiXCR to reprocess the multiplex PCR reads, holding one entry per CDR3 protein. The sample holds roughly 660,000 distinct CDR3 sequences, roughly a sixth seen once. V was trimmed by 3 bases and J by 6 bases, leaving 8 bases between them. The CDR3 runs 12 residues. This chain links TRBV12-3 or TRBV12-4 with TRBJ1-2; no clear D. The receptor's source is a man in his fifties with Graves' hyperthyroidism. Sequenced material: blood. The CDR3 DNA reads TGTGCCAGCAGTTTCGTCGGCGATGGCTACACCTTC. Its protein is CASSFVGDGYTF.